This T cell receptor beta chain is from a study of regulatory T cells in long-lasting Graves disease. Study-wide points: It was in persistent disease that TRBV28, TRBJ1-2 and TRBJ2-5 were favored.

Time point meaning: newly diagnosed GD, antithyroid drugs for less than 3 months. The authors made the TCR library using RNA they extracted from PBMCs. This clonotype was recorded at least ten times. Antigen unknown. In germline, CDR1 is SGHKS, CDR2 YYEKEE (reference sequence). This CDR3 comprises 15 residues. Trimming removed 3 bases from V and 6 bases from J; junction bases left unmatched: 9. In building TCR beta libraries, iRepertoire HTBI primers were used together with Arm-PCR of CDR3 regions. One entry per CDR3 protein results from TCRdb running MiXCR on the multiplex PCR reads. The table records about 460,000 distinct CDR3 sequences, around 15% of them present only once. The same specimen was also included in a second study, on T cells in Graves' hyperthyroidism and ophthalmopathy. According to that study: Ophthalmopathy prediction by the model preceded onset by a median roughly 6 months.

This material consisted of peripheral blood mononuclear cells (PBMCs), taken at new diagnosis, from a patient treated with antithyroid drugs. This clonotype was obtained from a woman in her forties or fifties with Graves disease. This rearrangement joins TRBV5-5 to TRBJ1-2, with TRBD1 identical over 9 bases. CDR3 in amino acids: CASSWSLRTGDGYTF. CDR3 coding DNA: TGTGCCAGCAGCTGGAGCCTCCGGACAGGGGATGGCTACACCTTC.